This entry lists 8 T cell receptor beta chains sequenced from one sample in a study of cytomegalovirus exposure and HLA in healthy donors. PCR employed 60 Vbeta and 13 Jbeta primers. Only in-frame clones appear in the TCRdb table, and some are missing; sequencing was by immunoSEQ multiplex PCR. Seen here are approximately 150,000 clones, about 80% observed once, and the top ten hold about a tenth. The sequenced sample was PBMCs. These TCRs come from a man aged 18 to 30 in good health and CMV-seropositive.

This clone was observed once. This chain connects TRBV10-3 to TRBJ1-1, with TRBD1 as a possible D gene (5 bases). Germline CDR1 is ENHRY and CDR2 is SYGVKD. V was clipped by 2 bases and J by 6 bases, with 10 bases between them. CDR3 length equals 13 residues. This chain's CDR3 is CAISEGGLAEAFF. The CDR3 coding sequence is TGTGCCATCAGTGAGGGGGGGTTGGCTGAAGCTTTCTTT.

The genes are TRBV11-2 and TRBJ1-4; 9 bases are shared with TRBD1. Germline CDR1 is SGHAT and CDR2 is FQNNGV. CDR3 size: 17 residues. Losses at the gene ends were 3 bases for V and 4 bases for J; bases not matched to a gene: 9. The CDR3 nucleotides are TGTGCCAGCAGCTTCGAAACAGGGGGCGGCTATAATGAAAAACTGTTTTTT. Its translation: CASSFETGGGYNEKLFF.

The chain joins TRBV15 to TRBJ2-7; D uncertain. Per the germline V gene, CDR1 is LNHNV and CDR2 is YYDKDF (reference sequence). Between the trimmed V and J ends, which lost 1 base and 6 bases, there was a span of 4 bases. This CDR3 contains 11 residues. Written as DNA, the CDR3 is TGTGCCACCAGCAGAGGGAGCGAGCAGTACTTC. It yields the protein CATSRGSEQYF.

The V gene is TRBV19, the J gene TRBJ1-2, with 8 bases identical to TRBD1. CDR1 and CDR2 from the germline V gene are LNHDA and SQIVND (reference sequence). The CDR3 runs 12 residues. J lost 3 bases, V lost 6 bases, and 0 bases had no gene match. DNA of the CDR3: TGTGCCAGTAGACAGGGGGACTATGGCTACACCTTC. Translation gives CASRQGDYGYTF.

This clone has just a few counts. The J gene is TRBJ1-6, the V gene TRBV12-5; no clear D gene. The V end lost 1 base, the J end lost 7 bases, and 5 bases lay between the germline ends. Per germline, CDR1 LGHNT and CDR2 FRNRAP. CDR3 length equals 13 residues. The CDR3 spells CASGLDRNSPLHF. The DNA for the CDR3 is TGTGCTAGTGGTTTGGATCGGAATTCACCCCTCCACTTT.

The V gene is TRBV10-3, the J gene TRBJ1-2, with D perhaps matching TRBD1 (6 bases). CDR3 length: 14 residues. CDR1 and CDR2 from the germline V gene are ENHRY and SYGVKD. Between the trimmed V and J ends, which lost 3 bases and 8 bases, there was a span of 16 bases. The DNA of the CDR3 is TGTGCCATCAGTGACCCCATGGGGGGGCGGGGCTACACCTTC. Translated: CAISDPMGGRGYTF.

The chain's CDR3 is CASSLRASGSYEQYF. The CDR3 DNA is TGCGCCAGCAGCTTGAGGGCTAGCGGGAGTTACGAGCAGTACTTC. This chain connects TRBV5-1 to TRBJ2-7, with 10 nucleotides matching TRBD2. Trimming cost V 1 base and J 4 bases; bases outside gene matches: 5. The germline V gene encodes CDR1 SGHRS and CDR2 YFSETQ. The CDR3 is 15 amino acids.

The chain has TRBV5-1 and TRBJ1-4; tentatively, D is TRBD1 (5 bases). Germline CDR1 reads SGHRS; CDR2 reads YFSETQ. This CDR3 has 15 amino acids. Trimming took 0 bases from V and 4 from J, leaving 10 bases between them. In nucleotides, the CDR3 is TGCGCCAGCAGCTTGGGACAGACCAATAATGAAAAACTGTTTTTT. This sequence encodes CASSLGQTNNEKLFF.